This TCR beta chain was observed in a study of blood T cell repertoires in COVID-19. Background on the study: PBMCs, B-cell-depleted T cells, or T cells provided the cDNA or gDNA that made up the material.

This CDR3 has 12 residues. Germline loops: CDR1 LNHDA, CDR2 SQIVND (reference sequence). Trimming pared 3 bases from V and 7 bases from J, leaving 9 bases between. As processed by the authors: Reference gene primer amplification in the assay estimated nucleated cell counts. TCRdb's table, derived via immunoSEQ multiplex PCR, lists solely in-frame clones and lacks some. That table gives V, J and clone size, and the DNA gave D and trimming. The profile covers about 280,000 clones, with around nine tenths appearing a single time and 11% taken by the ten largest. Seattle's cohort entered during active infection and was followed longitudinally.

The chain is built from TRBV19 and TRBJ1-2; D is ambiguous. The sample was peripheral blood. The receptor's source is a woman aged 25-40 years with COVID-19, enrolled during active disease. The CDR3 nucleotides read TGTGCCAGTAGTATGAATTTAGCTGGCTACACCTTC. This encodes CASSMNLAGYTF.